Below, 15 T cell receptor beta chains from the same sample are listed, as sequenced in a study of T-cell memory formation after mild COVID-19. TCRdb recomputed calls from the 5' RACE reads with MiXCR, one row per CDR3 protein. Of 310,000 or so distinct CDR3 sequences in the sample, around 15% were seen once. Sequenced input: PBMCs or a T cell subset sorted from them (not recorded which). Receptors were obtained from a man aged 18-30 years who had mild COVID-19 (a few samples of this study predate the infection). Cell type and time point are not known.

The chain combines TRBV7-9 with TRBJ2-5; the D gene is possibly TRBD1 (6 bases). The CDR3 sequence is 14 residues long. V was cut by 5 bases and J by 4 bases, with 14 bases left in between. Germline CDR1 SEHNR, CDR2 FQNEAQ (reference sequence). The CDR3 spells CASSPEQGRETQYF. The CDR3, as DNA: TGTGCCAGCAGCCCGGAACAGGGACGAGAGACCCAGTACTTC.

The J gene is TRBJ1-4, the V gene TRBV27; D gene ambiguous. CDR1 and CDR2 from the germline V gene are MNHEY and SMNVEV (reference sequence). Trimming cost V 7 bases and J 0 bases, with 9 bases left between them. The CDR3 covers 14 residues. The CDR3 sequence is CASKIHTTNEKLFF. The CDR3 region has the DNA TGTGCCAGCAAAATCCATACAACTAATGAAAAACTGTTTTTT.

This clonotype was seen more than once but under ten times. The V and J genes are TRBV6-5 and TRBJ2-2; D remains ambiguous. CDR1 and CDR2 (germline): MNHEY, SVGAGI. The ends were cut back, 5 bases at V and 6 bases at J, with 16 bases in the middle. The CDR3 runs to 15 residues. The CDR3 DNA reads TGTGCCAGCAGTGCCCGACGTGGAAGGGCCGGGGAGCTGTTTTTT. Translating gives CASSARRGRAGELFF.

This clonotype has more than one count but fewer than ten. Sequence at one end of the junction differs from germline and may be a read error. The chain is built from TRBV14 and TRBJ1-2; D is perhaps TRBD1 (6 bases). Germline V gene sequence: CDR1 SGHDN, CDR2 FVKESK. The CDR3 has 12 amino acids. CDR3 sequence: CASSQGRTASSF. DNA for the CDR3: TGTGCCAGCAGCCAAGGTCGGACAGCCTCCTCCTTC.

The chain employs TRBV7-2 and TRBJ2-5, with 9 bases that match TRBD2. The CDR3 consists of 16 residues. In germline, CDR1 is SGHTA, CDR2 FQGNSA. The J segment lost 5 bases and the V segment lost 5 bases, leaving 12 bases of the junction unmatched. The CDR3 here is CASSPRAAGGWETQYF. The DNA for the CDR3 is TGTGCCAGCAGCCCCAGAGCAGCGGGGGGATGGGAGACCCAGTACTTC.

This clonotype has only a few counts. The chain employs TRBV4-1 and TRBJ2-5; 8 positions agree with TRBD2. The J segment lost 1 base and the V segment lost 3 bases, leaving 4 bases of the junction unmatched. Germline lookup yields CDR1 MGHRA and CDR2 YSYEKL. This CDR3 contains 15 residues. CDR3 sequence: CASSQGTRLQETQYF. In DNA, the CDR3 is TGCGCCAGCAGCCAGGGGACTAGACTCCAAGAGACCCAGTACTTC.

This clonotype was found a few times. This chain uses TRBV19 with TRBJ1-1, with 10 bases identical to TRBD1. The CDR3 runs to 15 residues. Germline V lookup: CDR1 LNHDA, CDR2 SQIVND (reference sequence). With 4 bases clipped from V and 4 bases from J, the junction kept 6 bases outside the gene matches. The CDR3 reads CASSNPGQGPTEAFF. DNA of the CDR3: TGTGCCAGTAGTAATCCGGGACAGGGGCCCACTGAAGCTTTCTTT.

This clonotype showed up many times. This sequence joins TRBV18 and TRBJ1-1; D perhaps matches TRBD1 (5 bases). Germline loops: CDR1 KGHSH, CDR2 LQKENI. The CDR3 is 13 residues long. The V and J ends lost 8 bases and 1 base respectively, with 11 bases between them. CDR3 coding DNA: TGTGCCAGCAGTCAGGGACCGAACACTGAAGCTTTCTTT. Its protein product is CASSQGPNTEAFF.

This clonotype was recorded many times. The CDR3 loop is CASSLGTGNSPLHF. The CDR3 nucleotides are TGTGCCAGCAGTTTAGGGACAGGAAATTCACCCCTCCACTTT. The chain couples TRBV27 to TRBJ1-6; 8 positions match TRBD1. The V gene's germline CDR1 is MNHEY and CDR2 SMNVEV (reference sequence). The CDR3 contains 14 residues. V shed 2 bases and J 7 bases; nucleotides not matched to a gene: 1.

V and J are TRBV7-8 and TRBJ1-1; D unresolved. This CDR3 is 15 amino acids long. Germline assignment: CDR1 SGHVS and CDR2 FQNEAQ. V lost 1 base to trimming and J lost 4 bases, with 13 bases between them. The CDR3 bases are TGTGCCAGCAGCTTAGGGGAGGCGGCGAGCACTGAAGCTTTCTTT. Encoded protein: CASSLGEAASTEAFF.

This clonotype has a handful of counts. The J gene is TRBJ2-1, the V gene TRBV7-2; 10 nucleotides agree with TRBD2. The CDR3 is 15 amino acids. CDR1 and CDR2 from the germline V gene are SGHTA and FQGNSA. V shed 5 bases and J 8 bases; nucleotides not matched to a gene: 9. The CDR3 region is CASSISGGILYEQFF. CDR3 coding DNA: TGTGCCAGCAGCATTAGCGGGGGGATTCTGTATGAGCAGTTCTTC.

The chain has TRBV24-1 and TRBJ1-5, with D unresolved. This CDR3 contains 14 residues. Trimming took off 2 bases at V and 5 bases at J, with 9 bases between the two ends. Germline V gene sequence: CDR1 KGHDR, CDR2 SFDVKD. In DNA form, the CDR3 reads TGTGCCACCAGTGATTATCGGACCGATCAGCCCCAGCATTTT. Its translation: CATSDYRTDQPQHF.

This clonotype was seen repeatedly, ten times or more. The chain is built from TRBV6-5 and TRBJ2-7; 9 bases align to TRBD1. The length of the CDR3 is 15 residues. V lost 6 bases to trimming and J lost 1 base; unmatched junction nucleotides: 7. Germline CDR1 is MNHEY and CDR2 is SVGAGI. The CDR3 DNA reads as TGTGCCAGCAGCCGGGGGACAGGGCCTTCCTACGAGCAGTACGTC. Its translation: CASSRGTGPSYEQYV.

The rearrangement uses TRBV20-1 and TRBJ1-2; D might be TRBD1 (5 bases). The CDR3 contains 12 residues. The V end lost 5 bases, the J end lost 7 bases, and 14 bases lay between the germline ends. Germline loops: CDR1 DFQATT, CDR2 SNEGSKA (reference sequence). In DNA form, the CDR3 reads TGCAGTGCTCCTCTTGCGGGGCTTGGCTACACCTTC. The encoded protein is CSAPLAGLGYTF.

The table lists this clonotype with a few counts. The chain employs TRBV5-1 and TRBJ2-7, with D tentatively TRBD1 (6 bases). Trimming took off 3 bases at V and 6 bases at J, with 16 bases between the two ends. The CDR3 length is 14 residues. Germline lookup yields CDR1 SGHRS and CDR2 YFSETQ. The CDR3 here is CASSWRQGFGEQYF. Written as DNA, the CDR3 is TGCGCCAGCAGCTGGAGGCAGGGGTTCGGCGAGCAGTACTTC. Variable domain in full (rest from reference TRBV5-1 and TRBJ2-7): KAGVTQTPRYLIKTRGQQVTLSCSPISGHRSVSWYQQTPGQGLQFLFEYFSETQRNKGNFPGRFSGRQFSNSRSEMNVSTLELGDSALYLCASSWRQGFGEQYFGPGTRLTVT.